This note documents a single T cell receptor beta chain sequence. The sample comes from a study of blood T cell repertoires in COVID-19. Background on the study: Sites across the United States, Italy and Spain contributed samples from acute and convalescent COVID-19. Sample material is recorded as cDNA or gDNA derived from T cells, B-cell-depleted T cells, or PBMCs.

Original analysis: By means of reference gene primer amplification, nucleated cell counts were estimated. Sequenced by immunoSEQ multiplex PCR; TCRdb stores in-frame clones only, minus some. V and J calls and clone size are given by that table; D and trimming were obtained from the DNA. The table includes 250,000 or so clones, over 75% detected once. Per germline, CDR1 SQVTM and CDR2 ANQGSEA. Trimming cost V 4 bases and J 3 bases; bases outside gene matches: 4. The CDR3 is 13 residues long. The receptor was derived from a man under 40 who had recovered from COVID-19. Sequenced: peripheral blood. V is TRBV29-1 and J is TRBJ2-3; TRBD2 matches at 7 bases. The CDR3 sequence is CSVVAGETDTQYF. CDR3 nucleotide sequence: TGCAGCGTTGTCGCGGGGGAAACAGATACGCAGTATTTT.